These 10 T cell receptor beta chains were all obtained from the same sample, sequenced in a study of blood T cell repertoires in COVID-19. TCRdb's table, derived via immunoSEQ multiplex PCR, lists solely in-frame clones and lacks some. The sample includes 150,000 to 200,000 clones, 85% to 95% of them seen just once. The material sequenced was peripheral blood. These receptors were taken from a man aged 25-45 years with COVID-19, enrolled during active disease.

This rearrangement joins TRBV27 to TRBJ1-6, with TRBD1 identical over 9 bases. V lost 6 bases to trimming and J lost 5 bases; unmatched junction nucleotides: 14. The CDR3 sequence is 18 residues long. Germline loops: CDR1 MNHEY, CDR2 SMNVEV (reference sequence). The CDR3 region is CASRTKGQGQLDNSPLHF. CDR3 DNA: TGTGCCAGCAGAACCAAGGGACAGGGCCAACTAGATAATTCACCCCTCCACTTT.

The chain links TRBV25-1 to TRBJ1-2; D possibly corresponds to TRBD1 (5 bases). V was cut by 1 base and J by 7 bases, with 13 bases left in between. Germline CDR1 MGHDK, CDR2 SYGVNS. CDR3 length: 14 residues. The CDR3 DNA sequence: TGTGCCAGCAGTGAATCTCAGGGTATTGGTGGCTACACCTTC. This sequence encodes CASSESQGIGGYTF.

V usage is TRBV3-1 (or the pseudogene TRBV3-2) and J usage is TRBJ2-5, with 8 bases matching TRBD1. CDR3 length equals 14 residues. CDR1 and CDR2 (germline): LGHDT, YNNKEL (reference sequence). Trimming at V came to 4 bases and at J to 5 bases, leaving 6 bases not matched to a gene. The chain's CDR3 is CASSPQDRAETQYF. CDR3 DNA sequence: TGTGCCAGCAGCCCCCAGGACAGGGCGGAGACCCAGTACTTC.

The gene calls are TRBV7-9 and TRBJ2-1; possible D gene TRBD1, 5 bases. V lost 5 bases and J 0 bases, leaving 17 bases between the germline ends. Germline V CDR1 and CDR2: SEHNR, FQNEAQ (reference sequence). This CDR3 region has 17 residues. The CDR3 reads CASSATAGFTSYNEQFF. In nucleotides, the CDR3 is TGTGCCAGCAGCGCCACAGCAGGGTTTACCTCCTACAATGAGCAGTTCTTC.

V and J are TRBV21-1 and TRBJ1-1. TRBV21-1 is a recognized pseudogene. The CDR3 totals 13 residues. CDR3 DNA sequence: TGTGCCAGCAGCAGGAGGAGAGCGTTTGAAGCTTTCTTT. Its protein product is CASSRRRAFEAFF.

V gene TRBV7-9 combines with J gene TRBJ2-5; D unclear. The CDR3 consists of 13 residues. V lost 4 bases, J lost 5 bases, and 11 bases lay in between. Germline V lookup: CDR1 SEHNR, CDR2 FQNEAQ (reference sequence). The DNA for the CDR3 is TGTGCCAGCAGCTCGACTGACGGTGAGACCCAGTACTTC. It yields the protein CASSSTDGETQYF.

The V gene is TRBV3-1 (or the pseudogene TRBV3-2), the J gene TRBJ1-2; 9 nucleotides align to TRBD1. Germline CDR1 and CDR2: LGHDT and YNNKEL (reference sequence). The length of the CDR3 is 15 residues. J lost 8 bases, V lost 2 bases, and 9 bases had no gene match. The CDR3 DNA is TGTGCCAGCAGCCAAACAGGGGGCGGCAATGGCGGCTACACCTTC. Its protein product is CASSQTGGGNGGYTF.

The chain is built from TRBV14 and TRBJ2-3; perhaps TRBD1 as D (6 bases). In germline, CDR1 is SGHDN, CDR2 FVKESK. Trimming cost V 4 bases and J 4 bases, with 9 bases left between them. CDR3 length: 13 residues. The CDR3 region is CASSRTGSDTQYF. CDR3 DNA sequence: TGTGCCAGCAGCCGAACAGGGTCAGATACGCAGTATTTT. Full variable domain (rest looked up from reference TRBV14 and TRBJ2-3): EAGVTQFPSHSVIEKGQTVTLRCDPISGHDNLYWYRRVMGKEIKFLLHFVKESKQDESGMPNNRFLAERTGGTYSTLKVQPAELEDSGVYFCASSRTGSDTQYFGPGTRLTVL.

This chain joins TRBV19 and TRBJ1-2, with 7 bases matching TRBD1. The CDR3 loop spans 11 amino acids. Unmatched junction bases numbered 1, after V lost 5 bases and J lost 7 bases. Germline CDR1 LNHDA, CDR2 SQIVND (reference sequence). The CDR3 spells CASSPGGGYTF. The CDR3 DNA reads TGTGCCAGTAGTCCAGGGGGTGGCTACACCTTC.

The chain carries TRBV6-2 or TRBV6-3 and TRBJ2-7; 11 positions agree with TRBD2. CDR3 length equals 15 residues. The trim removed 5 bases at V and 3 bases at J, leaving 6 bases unmatched. Germline V gene lookup returns CDR1 MNHEY and CDR2 SVGEGT. Here the CDR3 DNA reads TGTGCCAGCAGTCAACGACTAGCGGGGATCTACGAGCAGTACTTC. Its translation is CASSQRLAGIYEQYF.